This TCR beta chain stems from a study of T cells in Graves' hyperthyroidism and ophthalmopathy. General study results and limits: The majority of expanded thyroid clonotypes above 0.001 also appeared in blood.

As concerns this clonotype: Its antigen is currently unknown.

Lactation, pregnancy, other autoimmune disease or uncontrolled infection led to exclusion of patients. Diagnoses rested on clinical symptoms, serum thyroxine and TRAb, thyroid ultrasound and orbital computed tomography. Amplification of TCR beta CDR3 regions used RNA as the template. The study used the HTBI primer set for a first-round RT-PCR of the TCR CDR3. One entry per CDR3 protein, called by TCRdb with MiXCR from the multiplex PCR reads. The sample gives some 320,000 distinct CDR3 sequences, roughly an eighth of which show up once; 30% to 35% is in the top ten. The V and J ends lost 3 bases and 2 bases respectively, with 9 bases between them. CDR1 LNHDA and CDR2 SQIVND come from the germline V gene (reference sequence). The CDR3 loop spans 14 amino acids.

Sequences were obtained from blood. The chain uses TRBV19 and TRBJ2-3, with D perhaps TRBD2 (7 bases). The sequence derives from a woman aged 40 to 49 with Graves' ophthalmopathy. CDR3: CASSIGGATDTQYF. The CDR3 coding sequence is TGTGCCAGTAGTATTGGGGGGGCCACAGATACGCAGTATTTT.